The 25 T cell receptor beta chains given below trace back to one sample, sequenced in a study of T cells in Graves' hyperthyroidism and ophthalmopathy. Researchers amplified the TCR beta CDR3 regions from RNA transcripts. The TCR CDR3 was amplified in a first-round RT-PCR using the HTBI primer set. Using its own MiXCR run on the multiplex PCR reads, TCRdb lists one record per CDR3 protein. The sample records 330,000 or so distinct CDR3 sequences, roughly 20% being singletons. The sample was blood. The receptors were gathered from a man between 50 and 59 years old with Graves' ophthalmopathy.

The genes are TRBV12-3 or TRBV12-4 and TRBJ2-5; D is perhaps TRBD1 (5 bases). V lost 5 bases and J 5 bases, leaving 24 bases between the germline ends. This CDR3 has 17 residues. The CDR3 protein is CASSPPLTDKEMETQYF. CDR3 in DNA: TGTGCCAGCAGTCCCCCCTTGACGGACAAAGAGATGGAGACCCAGTACTTC.

Many counts were recorded for this clonotype. V is TRBV2 and J is TRBJ1-1; the D is unclear. Germline loops: CDR1 SNHLY, CDR2 FYNNEI. V was cut by 7 bases and J by 8 bases, with 8 bases left in between. The CDR3 covers 10 residues. CDR3 sequence (DNA): TGTGCCAGCATTGCCGTCGAAGCTTTCTTT. This gives the protein CASIAVEAFF.

The chain carries TRBV11-2 and TRBJ2-5; 7 bases agree with TRBD1. The V gene's germline CDR1 is SGHAT and CDR2 FQNNGV. This CDR3 contains 14 residues. With V trimmed by 5 bases and J by 4 bases, 7 bases remained unmatched. CDR3 sequence reads: CASSTPGGRETQYF. Here the CDR3 DNA reads TGTGCCAGCAGCACCCCAGGGGGTAGAGAGACCCAGTACTTC.

This clonotype has only a few counts. V and J are TRBV11-2 and TRBJ1-3; the D gene is possibly TRBD1 (5 bases). V dropped 0 bases and J dropped 4 bases, with 25 bases sitting between them. The CDR3 contains 20 residues. The V gene's germline CDR1 is SGHAT and CDR2 FQNNGV. The CDR3 sequence: CASSLDPRVYDGHQGNTIYF. CDR3 sequence (DNA): TGTGCCAGCAGCTTAGATCCAAGGGTGTACGACGGACACCAGGGAAACACCATATATTTT.

V usage is TRBV20-1 and J usage is TRBJ2-5; either TRBD1 or TRBD2 may supply D (5 bases each). With 2 bases removed from V and 5 bases from J, the gap between germline ends came to 9 bases. The CDR3 has 12 amino acids. From germline, CDR1 is DFQATT and CDR2 SNEGSKA (reference sequence). CDR3: CSARTGRETQYF. DNA for the CDR3: TGCAGTGCTAGAACGGGACGGGAGACCCAGTACTTC.

As concerns this clonotype: The final CDR3 position lacks the conserved phenylalanine or tryptophan, pointing to a likely read error. The DNA is left out, because the CDR3 cannot be placed on it with certainty; the CDR3 is given as TCRdb lists it. The chain couples TRBV3-1 to TRBJ2-2; the table's D call, TRBD1, was not checked against the DNA. The CDR3 is 15 residues long, counting both termini. From germline, CDR1 is LGHDT and CDR2 YNNKEL (reference sequence). This CDR3 reads CASSQDRQHDGSCFL.

This clonotype has just a few counts. CDR3 residues: CSARDVAGLADSNEQFF. The CDR3 DNA sequence: TGCAGTGCTAGAGATGTAGCGGGACTAGCGGATTCCAATGAGCAGTTCTTC. The J gene is TRBJ2-1, the V gene TRBV20-1; 11 nucleotides agree with TRBD2. The CDR3 length is 17 residues. The junction had 10 bases not matched to a gene; V was cut back by 0 bases and J by 6 bases. In germline, CDR1 is DFQATT, CDR2 SNEGSKA (reference sequence).

The V and J genes are TRBV29-1 and TRBJ2-1; D assignment may be TRBD1 or TRBD2 (5 bases each). Trimming stripped 7 bases from V and 10 bases from J, with 23 bases between. This CDR3 has 14 residues. The V gene's germline CDR1 is SQVTM and CDR2 ANQGSEA. Here the CDR3 reads CSAGGPGGTSEQFF. CDR3 bases: TGCAGCGCCGGCGGGCCGGGTGGGACGAGCGAGCAGTTCTTC.

This clonotype was detected a few times. The CDR3 DNA reads TGTGCCAGCAGCTTAGCCCAGGGGGAGGTAGGCGGCTACACCTTC. Encoded protein: CASSLAQGEVGGYTF. The rearrangement joins TRBV11-2 to TRBJ1-2; 7 nucleotides agree with TRBD1. This CDR3 comprises 15 residues. V shed 1 base, J shed 8 bases, and the junction held 10 bases outside the gene matches. Germline V gene lookup returns CDR1 SGHAT and CDR2 FQNNGV.

Worth noting for this clonotype: Just one base apart from a much larger clone, this may be a read error. The chain couples TRBV3-1 to TRBJ1-1, with D hard to call. CDR3 size: 13 residues. The V gene's germline CDR1 is LGHDT and CDR2 YNNKEL (reference sequence). The CDR3 DNA reads TGTGCCAGCAGCCTAAGGGCGAACACTGAAGCTCTCTTT. It encodes CASSLRANTEALF.

CDR3 sequence: CASSLGGLAGRDTQYF. As DNA, the CDR3 is TGTGCCAGCAGCTTAGGCGGACTAGCGGGACGGGATACGCAGTATTTT. This chain uses TRBV7-9 with TRBJ2-3, with 12 positions matching TRBD2. V gave up 1 base and J gave up 6 bases; unmatched junction bases: 5. Germline CDR1 and CDR2: SEHNR and FQNEAQ (reference sequence). The CDR3 contains 16 residues.

Only a few counts were recorded for this clonotype. The rearrangement uses TRBV20-1 and TRBJ2-5, with D perhaps matching TRBD1 or TRBD2 (6 bases each). The CDR3 contains 14 residues. Germline assignment: CDR1 DFQATT and CDR2 SNEGSKA (reference sequence). The V end was cut by 2 bases, the J end by 5 bases, with 15 bases between. The CDR3 nucleotides are TGCAGTGCTAGAACTGGGGGGCCCGGGGAGACCCAGTACTTC. Its protein product is CSARTGGPGETQYF.

The chain links TRBV14 to TRBJ2-7; D may be TRBD1 (6 bases). The CDR3 spans 13 residues. The V gene's germline CDR1 is SGHDN and CDR2 FVKESK. Trimming removed 4 bases at V and 2 bases at J, with 9 bases between. CDR3: CASSRGQTYEQYF. The CDR3 DNA is TGTGCCAGCAGCCGGGGGCAAACCTACGAGCAGTACTTC.

This chain joins TRBV4-2 and TRBJ2-7; perhaps TRBD1 as D (7 bases). The germline gives CDR1 LGHNA, CDR2 YNFKEQ. Trimming left V 1 base short and J 6 bases short, with 16 bases between. This CDR3 has 15 residues. The CDR3 reads CASSQAWSQGGEQYF. The CDR3 DNA follows: TGTGCCAGCAGCCAAGCTTGGAGCCAGGGGGGCGAGCAGTACTTC.

This clonotype was seen only a few times. The genes are TRBV10-1 and TRBJ1-4; D unresolved. Germline CDR1 reads WNHNN; CDR2 reads SYGVQD (reference sequence). Trimming pared 7 bases from V and 7 bases from J, leaving 25 bases between. This CDR3 comprises 17 residues. As DNA, the CDR3 is TGCGCCAGCACCGCGGGCCCGCGCTGGAGGTGGGTTGAAAAACTGTTTTTT. Translated, it gives CASTAGPRWRWVEKLFF.

This chain uses TRBV6-2 or TRBV6-3 with TRBJ2-2; D unresolved. V shed 2 bases and J shed 0 bases, with 4 bases lying between them. This CDR3 is 14 amino acids long. Per the germline V gene, CDR1 is MNHEY and CDR2 is SVGEGT. The CDR3 sequence: CASSYRTNTGELFF. In DNA, the CDR3 is TGTGCCAGCAGTTACAGGACGAACACCGGGGAGCTGTTTTTT.

The chain employs TRBV3-1 and TRBJ1-1; D not certain. From germline, CDR1 is LGHDT and CDR2 YNNKEL (reference sequence). V gave up 0 bases and J gave up 0 bases, with 8 bases separating them. The length of the CDR3 is 15 residues. This chain's CDR3 is CASSQELGVNTEAFF. CDR3 bases: TGTGCCAGCAGCCAAGAGCTGGGAGTGAACACTGAAGCTTTCTTT.

This clonotype was picked up a small number of times. The V gene is TRBV5-1, the J gene TRBJ2-5; a weak D match, TRBD1 (6 bases). The V gene lost 3 bases and the J gene lost 3 bases, with 12 bases spanning the gap. The length of the CDR3 is 14 residues. Germline CDR1 reads SGHRS; CDR2 reads YFSETQ. In DNA form, the CDR3 reads TGCGCCAGCAGCTCCATCCGGACAGAAGAGACCCAGTACTTC. Translation: CASSSIRTEETQYF.

This chain connects TRBV11-3 to TRBJ1-1; D perhaps matches TRBD1 (6 bases). The CDR3 runs to 14 residues. Trimming took off 5 bases at V and 0 bases at J, with 10 bases between the two ends. Germline V gene lookup returns CDR1 SGHNT and CDR2 YENEEA. The CDR3 coding sequence is TGTGCCAGCAGCATTCGGACAGTGAACACTGAAGCTTTCTTT. This encodes CASSIRTVNTEAFF.

This chain links TRBV30 with TRBJ2-7; 7 bases map to TRBD1. Per the germline V gene, CDR1 is GTSNPN and CDR2 is SVGIG (reference sequence). The CDR3 is 14 residues long. After removal of 8 bases from V and 1 base from J, the junction contained 11 bases not matched to a gene. As DNA, the CDR3 is TGTGCCGGAATCCAGACAGGGAGATCCTACGAGCAGTACTTC. Translation: CAGIQTGRSYEQYF. The variable domain in full, completed from reference TRBV30 and TRBJ2-7, reads SQTIHQWPATLVQPVGSPLSLECTVEGTSNPNLYWYRQAAGRGLQLLFYSVGIGQISSEVPQNLSASRPQDRQFILSSKKLLLSDSGFYLCAGIQTGRSYEQYFGPGTRLTVT.

This clonotype was observed a handful of times. The chain carries TRBV20-1 and TRBJ1-5, with D uncertain. CDR1 is DFQATT and CDR2 is SNEGSKA in the germline V gene (reference sequence). With 3 bases removed from V and 4 bases from J, the gap between germline ends came to 13 bases. The CDR3 length is 14 residues. Here the CDR3 DNA reads TGCAGTGCTAGTCCACTTATAGGAAATCAGCCCCAGCATTTT. It specifies CSASPLIGNQPQHF.

This clonotype was counted many times. The V call is TRBV6-2 or TRBV6-3, the J call TRBJ1-5, with TRBD1 matching over 12 bases. Losses at the gene ends were 5 bases for V and 7 bases for J; bases not matched to a gene: 6. Germline CDR1 reads MNHEY; CDR2 reads SVGEGT. The CDR3 loop spans 15 amino acids. This chain's CDR3 is CASSQPGQGAQPQHF. As DNA, the CDR3 is TGTGCCAGCAGTCAACCGGGACAGGGGGCCCAGCCCCAGCATTTT.

The chain recombines TRBV7-3 with TRBJ2-3; no clear D. Trimming stripped 5 bases from V and 7 bases from J, with 10 bases between. The CDR3 spans 12 residues. Per germline, CDR1 SGHTA and CDR2 FQGTGA. CDR3 sequence (DNA): TGTGCCAGCAGCCGTAGTGGGCATACGCAGTATTTT. It encodes CASSRSGHTQYF.

In its sample, this clonotype was seen a few times. The chain has TRBV19 and TRBJ1-1; D is possibly TRBD1 (6 bases). V was cut by 7 bases and J by 1 base, with 16 bases left in between. The CDR3 has 15 amino acids. The germline CDR1 and CDR2 sequences are LNHDA and SQIVND (reference sequence). The CDR3 nucleotides are TGTGCCAGTACTAAACAAGGAGGGGGGAACACTGAAGCTTTCTTT. Protein product: CASTKQGGGNTEAFF.

This clonotype has a count of ten or more. This chain links TRBV28 with TRBJ2-7; D remains unclear. Trimming took off 2 bases at V and 5 bases at J, with 4 bases between the two ends. Germline CDR1 is MDHEN and CDR2 is SYDVKM. The CDR3 covers 11 residues. The chain's CDR3 is CASSLRDEQYF. In nucleotides, the CDR3 is TGTGCCAGCAGTTTAAGAGACGAGCAGTACTTC. Full variable domain (outside the CDR3, taken from reference TRBV28 and TRBJ2-7): DVKVTQSSRYLVKRTGEKVFLECVQDMDHENMFWYRQDPGLGLRLIYFSYDVKMKEKGDIPEGYSVSREKKERFSLILESASTNQTSMYLCASSLRDEQYFGPGTRLTVT.